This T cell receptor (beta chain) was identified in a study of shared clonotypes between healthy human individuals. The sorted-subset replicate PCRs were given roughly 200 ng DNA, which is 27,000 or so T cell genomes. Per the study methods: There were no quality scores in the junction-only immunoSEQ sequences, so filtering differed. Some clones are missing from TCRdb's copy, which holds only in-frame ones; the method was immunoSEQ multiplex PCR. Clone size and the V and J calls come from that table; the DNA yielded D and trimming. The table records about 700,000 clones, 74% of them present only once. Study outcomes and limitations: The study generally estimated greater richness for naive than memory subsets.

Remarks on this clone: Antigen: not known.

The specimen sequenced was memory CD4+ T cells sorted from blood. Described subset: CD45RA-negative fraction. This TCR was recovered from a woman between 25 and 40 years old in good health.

CDR3 nucleotide sequence: TGTGCCAGCAGCTTAGAAAGTGGGGTTTCAGATACGCAGTATTTT. This encodes CASSLESGVSDTQYF. The chain employs TRBV7-9 and TRBJ2-3; D call uncertain. The germline V gene has CDR1 SEHNR and CDR2 FQNEAQ (reference sequence). V shed 1 base and J shed 4 bases, with 12 bases lying between them. The CDR3 loop spans 15 amino acids.